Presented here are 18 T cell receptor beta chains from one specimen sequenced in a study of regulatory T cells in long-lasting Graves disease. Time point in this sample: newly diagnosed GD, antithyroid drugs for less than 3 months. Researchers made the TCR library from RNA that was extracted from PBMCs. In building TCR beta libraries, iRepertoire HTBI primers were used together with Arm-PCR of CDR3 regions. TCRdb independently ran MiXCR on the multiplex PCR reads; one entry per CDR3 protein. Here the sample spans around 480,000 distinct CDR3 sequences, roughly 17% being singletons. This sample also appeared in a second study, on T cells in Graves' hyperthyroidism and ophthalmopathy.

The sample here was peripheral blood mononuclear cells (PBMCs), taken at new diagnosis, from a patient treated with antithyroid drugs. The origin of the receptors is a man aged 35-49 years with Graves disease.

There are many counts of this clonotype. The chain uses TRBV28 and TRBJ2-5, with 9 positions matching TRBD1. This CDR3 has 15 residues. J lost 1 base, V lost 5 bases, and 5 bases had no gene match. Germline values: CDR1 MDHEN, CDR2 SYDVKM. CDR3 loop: CASSTGQGTQETQYF. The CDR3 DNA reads TGTGCCAGCAGTACCGGACAGGGGACCCAAGAGACCCAGTACTTC.

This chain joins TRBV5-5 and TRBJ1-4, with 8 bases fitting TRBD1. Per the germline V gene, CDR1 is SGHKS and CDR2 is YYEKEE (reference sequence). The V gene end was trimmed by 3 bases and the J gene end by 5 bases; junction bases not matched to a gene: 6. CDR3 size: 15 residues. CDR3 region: CASSWKTGANEKLFF. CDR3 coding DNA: TGTGCCAGCAGCTGGAAGACAGGGGCAAATGAAAAACTGTTTTTT.

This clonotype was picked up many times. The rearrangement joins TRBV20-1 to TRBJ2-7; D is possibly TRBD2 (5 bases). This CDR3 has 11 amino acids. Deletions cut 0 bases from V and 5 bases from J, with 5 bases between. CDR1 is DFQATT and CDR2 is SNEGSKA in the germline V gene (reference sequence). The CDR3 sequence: CSARDGNEQYF. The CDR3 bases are TGCAGTGCTAGAGACGGGAACGAGCAGTACTTC.

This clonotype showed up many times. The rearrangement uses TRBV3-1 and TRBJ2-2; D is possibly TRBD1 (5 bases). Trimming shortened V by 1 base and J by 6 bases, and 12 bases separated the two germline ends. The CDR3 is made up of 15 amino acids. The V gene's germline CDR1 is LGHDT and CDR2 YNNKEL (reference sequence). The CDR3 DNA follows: TGTGCCAGCAGCCAAGGAAGATTGGGGCCCGGGGAGCTGTTTTTT. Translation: CASSQGRLGPGELFF.

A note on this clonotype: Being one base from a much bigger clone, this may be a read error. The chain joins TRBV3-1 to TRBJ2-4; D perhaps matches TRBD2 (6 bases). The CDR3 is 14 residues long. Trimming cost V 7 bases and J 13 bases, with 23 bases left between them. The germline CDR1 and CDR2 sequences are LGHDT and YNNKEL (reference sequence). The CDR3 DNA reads TGTGCCAGCACCAAAACGGGGGATAGTGGTGAGCAGTACTTC. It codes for CASTKTGDSGEQYF.

CDR3 sequence: CASRVMGGETQYF. DNA of the CDR3: TGTGCCAGCAGGGTAATGGGGGGAGAGACCCAGTACTTC. The chain recombines TRBV28 with TRBJ2-5; a weak D match, TRBD2 (6 bases). This CDR3 region has 13 residues. Per germline, CDR1 MDHEN and CDR2 SYDVKM. The V end lost 6 bases, the J end lost 4 bases, and 12 bases lay between the germline ends.

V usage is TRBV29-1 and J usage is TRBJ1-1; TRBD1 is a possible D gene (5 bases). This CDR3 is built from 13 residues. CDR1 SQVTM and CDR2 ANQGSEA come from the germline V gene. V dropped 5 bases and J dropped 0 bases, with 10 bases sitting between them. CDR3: CSVKQVVNTEAFF. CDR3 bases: TGCAGCGTTAAACAGGTCGTGAACACTGAAGCTTTCTTT.

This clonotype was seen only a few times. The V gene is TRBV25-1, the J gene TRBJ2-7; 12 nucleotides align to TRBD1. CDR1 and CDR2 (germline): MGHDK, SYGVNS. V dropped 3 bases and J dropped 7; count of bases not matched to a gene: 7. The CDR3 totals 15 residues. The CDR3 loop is CASSDRDRGRREQYF. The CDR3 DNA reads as TGTGCCAGCAGTGATCGGGACAGGGGGCGCCGGGAGCAGTACTTC.

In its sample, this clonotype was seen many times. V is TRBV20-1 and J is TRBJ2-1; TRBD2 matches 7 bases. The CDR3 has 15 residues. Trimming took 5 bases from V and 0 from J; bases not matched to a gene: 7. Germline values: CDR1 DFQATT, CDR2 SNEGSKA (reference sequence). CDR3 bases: TGCAGTGCTGGAAGCCTAGCGGTCTCCTACAATGAGCAGTTCTTC. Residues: CSAGSLAVSYNEQFF.

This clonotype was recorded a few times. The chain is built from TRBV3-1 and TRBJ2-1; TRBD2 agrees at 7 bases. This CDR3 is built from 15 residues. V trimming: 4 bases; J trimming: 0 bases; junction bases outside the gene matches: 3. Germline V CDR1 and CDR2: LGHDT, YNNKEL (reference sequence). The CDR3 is CASSPLASSYNEQFF. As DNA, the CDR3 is TGTGCCAGCAGCCCACTAGCGAGCTCCTACAATGAGCAGTTCTTC.

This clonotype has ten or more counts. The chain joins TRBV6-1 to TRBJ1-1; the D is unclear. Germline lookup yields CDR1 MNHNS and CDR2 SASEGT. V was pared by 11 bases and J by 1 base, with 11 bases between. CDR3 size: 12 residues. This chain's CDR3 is CACGWANTEAFF. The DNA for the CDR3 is TGTGCCTGCGGGTGGGCGAACACTGAAGCTTTCTTT.

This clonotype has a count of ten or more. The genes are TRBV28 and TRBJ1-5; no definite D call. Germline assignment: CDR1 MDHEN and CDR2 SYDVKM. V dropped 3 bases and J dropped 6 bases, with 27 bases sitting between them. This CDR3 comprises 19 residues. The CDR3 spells CASSFLLFAVGSAGQPQHF. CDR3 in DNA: TGTGCCAGCAGTTTTCTGCTATTCGCCGTAGGTTCAGCGGGTCAGCCCCAGCATTTT.

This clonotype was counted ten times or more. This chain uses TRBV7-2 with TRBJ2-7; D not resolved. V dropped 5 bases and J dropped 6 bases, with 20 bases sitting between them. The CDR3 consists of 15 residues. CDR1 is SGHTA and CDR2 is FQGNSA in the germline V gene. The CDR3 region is CASSPLAWAASEQYF. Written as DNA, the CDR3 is TGTGCCAGCAGCCCCCTGGCCTGGGCGGCCTCCGAGCAGTACTTC.

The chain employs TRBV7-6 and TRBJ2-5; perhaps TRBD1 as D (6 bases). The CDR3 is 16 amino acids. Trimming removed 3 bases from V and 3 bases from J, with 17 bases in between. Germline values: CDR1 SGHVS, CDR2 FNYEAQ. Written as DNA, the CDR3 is TGTGCCAGCAGCTTCCCAATGGGGGCAGGGAAAGAGACCCAGTACTTC. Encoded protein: CASSFPMGAGKETQYF.

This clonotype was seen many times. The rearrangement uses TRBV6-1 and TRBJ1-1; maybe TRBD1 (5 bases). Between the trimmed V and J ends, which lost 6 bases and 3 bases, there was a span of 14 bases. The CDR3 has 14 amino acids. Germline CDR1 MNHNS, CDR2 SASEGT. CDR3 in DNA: TGTGCCAGCAGCCTATCTCCGGGGGACACTGAAGCTTTCTTT. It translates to CASSLSPGDTEAFF.

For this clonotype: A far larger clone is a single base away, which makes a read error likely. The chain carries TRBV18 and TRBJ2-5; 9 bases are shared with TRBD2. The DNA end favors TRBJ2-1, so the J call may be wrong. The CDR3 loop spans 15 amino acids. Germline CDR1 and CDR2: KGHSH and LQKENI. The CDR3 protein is CASSLAGTSSKEQFF. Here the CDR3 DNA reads TGTGCCAGCTCACTGGCCGGGACTAGCAGCAAAGAGCAGTTCTTC.

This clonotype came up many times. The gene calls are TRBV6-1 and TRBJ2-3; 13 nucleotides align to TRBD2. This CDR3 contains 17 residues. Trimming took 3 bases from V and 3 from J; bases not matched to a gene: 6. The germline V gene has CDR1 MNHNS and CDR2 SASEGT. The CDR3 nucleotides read TGTGCCAGCAGTGACCTCGGACTAGCGGGAGTAACAGATACGCAGTATTTT. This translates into CASSDLGLAGVTDTQYF.

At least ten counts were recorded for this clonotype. The CDR3: CASSLAGGPNEQYF. The CDR3 DNA follows: TGCGCCAGCAGCTTGGCGGGAGGGCCCAACGAGCAGTACTTC. The chain uses TRBV5-1 and TRBJ2-7; 8 positions match TRBD2. Germline V gene data show CDR1 as SGHRS and CDR2 as YFSETQ. V lost 0 bases and J lost 5; bases outside the gene matches: 4. The CDR3 totals 14 residues.